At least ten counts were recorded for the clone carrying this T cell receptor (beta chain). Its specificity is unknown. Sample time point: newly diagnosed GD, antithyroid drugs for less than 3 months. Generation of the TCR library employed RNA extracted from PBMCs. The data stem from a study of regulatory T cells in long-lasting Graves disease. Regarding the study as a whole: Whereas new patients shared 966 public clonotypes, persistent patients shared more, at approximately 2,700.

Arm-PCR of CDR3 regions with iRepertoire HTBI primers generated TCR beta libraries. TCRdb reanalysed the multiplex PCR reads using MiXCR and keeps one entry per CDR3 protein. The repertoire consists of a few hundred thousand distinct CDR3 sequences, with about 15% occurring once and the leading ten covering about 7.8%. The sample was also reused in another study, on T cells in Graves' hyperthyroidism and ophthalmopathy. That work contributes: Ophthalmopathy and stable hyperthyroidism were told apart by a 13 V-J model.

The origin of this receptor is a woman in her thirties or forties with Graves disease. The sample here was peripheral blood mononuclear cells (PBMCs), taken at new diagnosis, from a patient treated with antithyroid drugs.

In nucleotides, the CDR3 is TGTGCCAGCAGCTTAGTACAGGACACGGTCTCACCCCTCCACTTT. The encoded protein is CASSLVQDTVSPLHF. The V gene is TRBV11-2, the J gene TRBJ1-6; TRBD1 might be the D (5 bases). This CDR3 is built from 15 residues. Germline values: CDR1 SGHAT, CDR2 FQNNGV. The germline V and J ends were trimmed by 1 base and 10 bases, with 14 bases remaining between them.